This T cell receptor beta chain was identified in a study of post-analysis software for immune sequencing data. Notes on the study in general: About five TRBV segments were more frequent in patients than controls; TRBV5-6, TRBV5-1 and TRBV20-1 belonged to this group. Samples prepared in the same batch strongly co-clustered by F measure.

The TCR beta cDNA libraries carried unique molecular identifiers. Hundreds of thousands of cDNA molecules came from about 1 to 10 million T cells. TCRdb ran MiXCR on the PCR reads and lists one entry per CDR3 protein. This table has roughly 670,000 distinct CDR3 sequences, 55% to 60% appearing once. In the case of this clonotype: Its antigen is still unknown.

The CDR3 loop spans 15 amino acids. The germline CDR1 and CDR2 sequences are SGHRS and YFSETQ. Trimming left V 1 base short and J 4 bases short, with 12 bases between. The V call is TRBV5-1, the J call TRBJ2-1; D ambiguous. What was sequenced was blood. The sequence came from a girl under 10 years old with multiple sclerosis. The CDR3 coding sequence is TGCGCCAGCAGCTTGTTTCTCGGCTCTTACAATGAGCAGTTCTTC. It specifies CASSLFLGSYNEQFF.